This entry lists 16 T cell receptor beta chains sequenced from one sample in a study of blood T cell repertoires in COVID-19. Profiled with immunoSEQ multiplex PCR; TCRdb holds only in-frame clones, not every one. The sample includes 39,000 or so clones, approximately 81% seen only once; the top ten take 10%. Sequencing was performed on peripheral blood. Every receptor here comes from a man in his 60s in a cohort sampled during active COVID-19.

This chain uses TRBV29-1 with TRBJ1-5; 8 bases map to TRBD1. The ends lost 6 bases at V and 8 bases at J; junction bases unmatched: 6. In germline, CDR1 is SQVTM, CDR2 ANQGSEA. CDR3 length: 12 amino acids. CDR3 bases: TGCAGCGTCGGACAGGGCAGCGAGCCCCAGCATTTT. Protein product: CSVGQGSEPQHF.

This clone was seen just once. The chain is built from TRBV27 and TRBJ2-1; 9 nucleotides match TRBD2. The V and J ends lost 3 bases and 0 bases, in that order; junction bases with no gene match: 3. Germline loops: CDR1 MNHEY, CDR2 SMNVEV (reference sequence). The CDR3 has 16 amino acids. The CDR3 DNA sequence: TGTGCCAGCAGTTTGTATAGCGGGAGCTCCTACAATGAGCAGTTCTTC. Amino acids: CASSLYSGSSYNEQFF.

CDR3 coding DNA: TGTGCCAGCAGTCGTCGCGGAGCAGATACGCAGTATTTT. Its translation: CASSRRGADTQYF. The chain carries TRBV27 and TRBJ2-3, with unresolved D. This CDR3 contains 13 residues. The ends were cut back, 5 bases at V and 4 bases at J, with 10 bases in the middle. CDR1 is MNHEY and CDR2 is SMNVEV in the germline V gene (reference sequence).

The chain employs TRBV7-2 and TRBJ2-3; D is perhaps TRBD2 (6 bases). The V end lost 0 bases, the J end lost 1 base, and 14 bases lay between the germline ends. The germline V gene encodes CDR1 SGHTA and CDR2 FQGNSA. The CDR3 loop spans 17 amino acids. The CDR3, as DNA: TGTGCCAGCAGCTTAGCTTCGCGGGGTCCTCGCACAGATACGCAGTATTTT. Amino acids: CASSLASRGPRTDTQYF. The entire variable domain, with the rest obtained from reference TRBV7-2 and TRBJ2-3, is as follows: GAGVSQSPSNKVTEKGKDVELRCDPISGHTALYWYRQSLGQGLEFLIYFQGNSAPDKSGLPSDRFSAERTGGSVSTLTIQRTQQEDSAVYLCASSLASRGPRTDTQYFGPGTRLTVL.

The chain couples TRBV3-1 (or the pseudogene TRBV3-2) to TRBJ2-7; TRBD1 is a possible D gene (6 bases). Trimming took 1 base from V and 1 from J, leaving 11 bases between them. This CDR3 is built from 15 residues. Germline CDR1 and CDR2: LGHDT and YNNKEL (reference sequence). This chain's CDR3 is CASSQVTGRSYEQYF. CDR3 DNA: TGTGCCAGCAGCCAAGTTACAGGGCGGTCCTACGAGCAGTACTTC.

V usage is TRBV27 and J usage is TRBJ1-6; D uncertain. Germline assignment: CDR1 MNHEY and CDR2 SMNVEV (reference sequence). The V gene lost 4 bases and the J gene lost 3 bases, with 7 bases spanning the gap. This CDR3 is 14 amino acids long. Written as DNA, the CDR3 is TGTGCCAGCAGTTCCCCTCGCTATAATTCACCCCTCCACTTT. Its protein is CASSSPRYNSPLHF.

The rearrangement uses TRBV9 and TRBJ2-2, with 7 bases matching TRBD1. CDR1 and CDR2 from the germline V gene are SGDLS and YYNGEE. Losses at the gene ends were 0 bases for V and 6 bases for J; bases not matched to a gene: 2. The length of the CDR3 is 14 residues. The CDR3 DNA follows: TGTGCCAGCAGCGTAGAGGGGGCCCCCGGGGAGCTGTTTTTT. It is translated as CASSVEGAPGELFF.

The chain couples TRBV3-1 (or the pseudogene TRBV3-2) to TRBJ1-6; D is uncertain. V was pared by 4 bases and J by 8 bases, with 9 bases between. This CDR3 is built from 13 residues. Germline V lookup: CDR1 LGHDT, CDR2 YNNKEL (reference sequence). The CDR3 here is CASSPLAHSPLHF. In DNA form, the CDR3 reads TGTGCCAGCAGCCCCTTGGCCCATTCACCCCTCCACTTT.

The CDR3 protein is CASSSWTGDNSPLHF. CDR3 coding DNA: TGTGCCAGCAGCTCTTGGACAGGGGATAATTCACCCCTCCACTTT. This chain links TRBV5-4 with TRBJ1-6; TRBD1 agrees at 9 bases. Germline V gives CDR1 SGHNT, CDR2 YYREEE (reference sequence). The length of the CDR3 is 15 residues. V shed 3 bases, J shed 5 bases, and the junction held 3 bases outside the gene matches.

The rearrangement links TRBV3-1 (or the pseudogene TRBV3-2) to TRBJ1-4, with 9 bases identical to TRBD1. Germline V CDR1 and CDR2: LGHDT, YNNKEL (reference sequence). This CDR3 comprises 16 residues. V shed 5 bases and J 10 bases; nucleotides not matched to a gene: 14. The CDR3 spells CASSTKTGTGIGKLFF. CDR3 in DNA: TGTGCCAGCAGCACCAAGACAGGGACAGGGATCGGAAAACTGTTTTTT.

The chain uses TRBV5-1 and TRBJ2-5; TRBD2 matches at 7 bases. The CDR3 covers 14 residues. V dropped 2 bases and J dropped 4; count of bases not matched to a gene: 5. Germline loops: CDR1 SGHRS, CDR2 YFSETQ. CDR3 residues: CASSFPSGGETQYF. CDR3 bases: TGCGCCAGCAGCTTTCCCTCGGGGGGAGAGACCCAGTACTTC.

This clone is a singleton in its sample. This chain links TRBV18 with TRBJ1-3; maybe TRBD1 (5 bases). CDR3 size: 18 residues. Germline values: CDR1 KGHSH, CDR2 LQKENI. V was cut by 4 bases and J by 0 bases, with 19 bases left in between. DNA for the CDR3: TGTGCCAGCTCACAGAGGCAGGGCGAGGAGTACTCTGGAAACACCATATATTTT. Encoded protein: CASSQRQGEEYSGNTIYF.

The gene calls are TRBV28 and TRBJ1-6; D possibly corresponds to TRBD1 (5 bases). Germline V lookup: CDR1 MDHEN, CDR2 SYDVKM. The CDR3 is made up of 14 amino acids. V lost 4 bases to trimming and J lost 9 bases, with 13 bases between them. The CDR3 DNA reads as TGTGCCAGCAGTTGGGCCTACCAGGGTTCACCCCTCCACTTT. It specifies CASSWAYQGSPLHF. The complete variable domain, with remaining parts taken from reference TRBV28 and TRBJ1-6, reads DVKVTQSSRYLVKRTGEKVFLECVQDMDHENMFWYRQDPGLGLRLIYFSYDVKMKEKGDIPEGYSVSREKKERFSLILESASTNQTSMYLCASSWAYQGSPLHFGNGTRLTVT.

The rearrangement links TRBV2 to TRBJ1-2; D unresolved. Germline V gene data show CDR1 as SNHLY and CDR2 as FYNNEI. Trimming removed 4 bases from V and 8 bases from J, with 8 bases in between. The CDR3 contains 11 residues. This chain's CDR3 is CASSVFSGYTF. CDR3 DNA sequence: TGTGCCAGCAGTGTCTTTTCCGGCTACACCTTC.

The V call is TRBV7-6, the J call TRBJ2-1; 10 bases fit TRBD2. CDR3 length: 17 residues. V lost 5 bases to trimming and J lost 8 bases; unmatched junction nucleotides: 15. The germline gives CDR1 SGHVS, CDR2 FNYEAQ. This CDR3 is CASSPLPGSGRPYEQFF. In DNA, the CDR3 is TGTGCCAGCAGCCCCCTCCCCGGTAGCGGGAGGCCCTATGAGCAGTTCTTC.

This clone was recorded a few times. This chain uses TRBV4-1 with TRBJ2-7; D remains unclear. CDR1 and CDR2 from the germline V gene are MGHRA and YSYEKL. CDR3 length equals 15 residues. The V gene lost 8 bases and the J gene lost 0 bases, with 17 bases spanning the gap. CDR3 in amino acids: CASANRVSSSYEQYF. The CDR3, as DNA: TGCGCCAGCGCAAACCGGGTCTCCAGCTCCTACGAGCAGTACTTC.